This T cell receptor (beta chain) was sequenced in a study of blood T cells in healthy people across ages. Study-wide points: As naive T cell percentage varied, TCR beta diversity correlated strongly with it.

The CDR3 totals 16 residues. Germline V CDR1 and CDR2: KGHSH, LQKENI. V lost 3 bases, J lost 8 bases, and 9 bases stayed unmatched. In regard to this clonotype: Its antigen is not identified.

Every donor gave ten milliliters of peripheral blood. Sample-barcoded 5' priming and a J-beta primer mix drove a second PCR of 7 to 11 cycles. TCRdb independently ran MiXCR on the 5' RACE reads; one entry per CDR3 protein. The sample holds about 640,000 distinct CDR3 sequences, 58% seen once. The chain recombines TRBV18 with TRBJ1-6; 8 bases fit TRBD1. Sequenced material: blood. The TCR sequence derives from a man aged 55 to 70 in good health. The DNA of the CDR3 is TGTGCCAGCTCACCCCGATTGGCAGGGGGCGATTCACCCCTCCACTTT. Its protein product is CASSPRLAGGDSPLHF.